The 27 T cell receptor beta chains in this list originate from one sample, sequenced in a study of T cells in Graves' hyperthyroidism and ophthalmopathy. Researchers amplified the TCR beta CDR3 regions from RNA transcripts. HTBI primers were used for first-round RT-PCR of the TCR CDR3. TCRdb passed the multiplex PCR reads through MiXCR, listing each CDR3 protein once. The data show a few hundred thousand distinct CDR3 sequences, about a sixth seen once. The material sequenced was blood. These TCRs come from a young woman with Graves' hyperthyroidism that later progressed to Graves' ophthalmopathy.

There are a few counts of this clonotype. CDR3 protein: CASRASGTNTGELFF. The CDR3 bases are TGTGCCAGCAGGGCTAGCGGGACGAACACCGGGGAGCTGTTTTTT. The chain has TRBV6-2 or TRBV6-3 and TRBJ2-2, with 9 bases matching TRBD2. This CDR3 spans 15 amino acids. Germline V lookup: CDR1 MNHEY, CDR2 SVGEGT. Trimming took 6 bases from V and 0 from J; bases not matched to a gene: 2.

In this sample, this clonotype turned up many times. The CDR3 spells CASSLWREGSAETQYF. CDR3 nucleotide sequence: TGTGCCAGCAGCTTATGGCGGGAGGGCAGTGCAGAGACCCAGTACTTC. The chain joins TRBV7-2 to TRBJ2-5; 9 nucleotides match TRBD2. The CDR3 extends over 16 amino acids. Germline V gene lookup returns CDR1 SGHTA and CDR2 FQGNSA. Trimming took 2 bases from V and 4 from J; bases not matched to a gene: 8.

This clonotype showed up many times. The CDR3 bases are TGTGCCAGCAGTAGACGGGGGGGCGAGCAGTACTTC. Its protein product is CASSRRGGEQYF. The genes are TRBV28 and TRBJ2-7; TRBD2 agrees at 8 bases. The CDR3 runs to 12 residues. The J segment lost 6 bases and the V segment lost 5 bases, leaving 3 bases of the junction unmatched. Germline values: CDR1 MDHEN, CDR2 SYDVKM. Based on the CDR3 plus reference TRBV28 and TRBJ2-7, the full variable domain is DVKVTQSSRYLVKRTGEKVFLECVQDMDHENMFWYRQDPGLGLRLIYFSYDVKMKEKGDIPEGYSVSREKKERFSLILESASTNQTSMYLCASSRRGGEQYFGPGTRLTVT.

In its sample, this clonotype was seen many times. The V gene is TRBV28, the J gene TRBJ2-7, with TRBD1 identical over 12 bases. Germline values: CDR1 MDHEN, CDR2 SYDVKM. V gave up 3 bases and J gave up 6 bases; unmatched junction bases: 3. This CDR3 contains 14 residues. The CDR3 reads CASSFAGQGAEQYF. CDR3 DNA sequence: TGTGCCAGCAGTTTCGCGGGACAGGGGGCCGAGCAGTACTTC.

This clonotype was observed many times. This sequence joins TRBV2 and TRBJ1-5, with 9 bases identical to TRBD1. The germline CDR1 and CDR2 sequences are SNHLY and FYNNEI. V lost 6 bases, J lost 4 bases, and 4 bases stayed unmatched. The CDR3 consists of 14 residues. The CDR3 loop reads CASRGQGENQPQHF. The CDR3 bases are TGTGCCAGCAGGGGACAGGGAGAGAATCAGCCCCAGCATTTT. The whole variable domain, remainder taken from reference TRBV2 and TRBJ1-5, is EPEVTQTPSHQVTQMGQEVILRCVPISNHLYFYWYRQILGQKVEFLVSFYNNEISEKSEIFDDQFSVERPDGSNFTLKIRSTKLEDSAMYFCASRGQGENQPQHFGDGTRLSIL.

This clonotype has just a few counts. The chain joins TRBV9 to TRBJ1-3; 8 bases map to TRBD1. The germline gives CDR1 SGDLS, CDR2 YYNGEE. The length of the CDR3 is 17 residues. J was trimmed by 0 bases and V by 4 bases; bases with no gene match: 9. The CDR3 bases are TGTGCCAGCAGCCCGATCCGGGACAGGTACTCTGGAAACACCATATATTTT. Amino acids: CASSPIRDRYSGNTIYF.

In this sample, this clonotype turned up many times. The CDR3 protein is CASSLTGGPTYEQYF. In DNA form, the CDR3 reads TGTGCCAGCAGCCTTACAGGGGGCCCCACCTACGAGCAGTACTTC. The rearrangement uses TRBV9 and TRBJ2-7; the match to TRBD1 covers 9 bases. The CDR3 is 15 amino acids. Germline V gene sequence: CDR1 SGDLS, CDR2 YYNGEE. With V trimmed by 4 bases and J by 2 bases, 7 bases remained unmatched.

Note on this clonotype: Just one base apart from a much larger clone, this may be a read error. The V call is TRBV5-1, the J call TRBJ1-1, with 10 bases lining up with TRBD1. Germline V gene lookup returns CDR1 SGHRS and CDR2 YFSETQ. The CDR3 totals 14 residues. V was pared by 5 bases and J by 6 bases, with 7 bases of the junction left unmatched. This chain's CDR3 is CASRFDRGRSEAFF. CDR3 coding DNA: TGCGCCAGCAGGTTTGACAGGGGGCGATCTGAAGCTTTCTTT. The full variable domain, completed using reference TRBV5-1 and TRBJ1-1, is KAGVTQTPRYLIKTRGQQVTLSCSPISGHRSVSWYQQTPGQGLQFLFEYFSETQRNKGNFPGRFSGRQFSNSRSEMNVSTLELGDSALYLCASRFDRGRSEAFFGQGTRLTVV.

In its sample, this clonotype was seen a few times. The rearrangement uses TRBV9 and TRBJ1-2, with D uncertain. V lost 0 bases and J 2 bases, leaving 11 bases between the germline ends. Germline loops: CDR1 SGDLS, CDR2 YYNGEE. This CDR3 region has 15 residues. CDR3: CASSVDGGRNYGYTF. Written as DNA, the CDR3 is TGTGCCAGCAGCGTAGATGGAGGACGGAACTATGGCTACACCTTC.

This clonotype was counted a few times. The rearrangement links TRBV7-9 to TRBJ1-2, with D perhaps TRBD1 (6 bases). V was shortened by 5 bases and J by 6 bases, with 19 bases between the two germline ends. Germline CDR1 is SEHNR and CDR2 is FQNEAQ (reference sequence). The CDR3 has 15 residues. The chain's CDR3 is CASSGSRGGNDGYTF. The CDR3 coding sequence is TGTGCCAGCAGCGGTTCCAGGGGAGGAAACGATGGCTACACCTTC. The variable domain in full, with the rest retrieved from reference TRBV7-9 and TRBJ1-2, is DTGVSQNPRHKITKRGQNVTFRCDPISEHNRLYWYRQTLGQGPEFLTYFQNEAQLEKSRLLSDRFSAERPKGSFSTLEIQRTEQGDSAMYLCASSGSRGGNDGYTFGSGTRLTVV.

The chain joins TRBV27 to TRBJ1-1; 7 bases align to TRBD1. V gave up 7 bases and J gave up 1 base; unmatched junction bases: 9. The germline CDR1 and CDR2 sequences are MNHEY and SMNVEV (reference sequence). The CDR3 is made up of 15 amino acids. CDR3 amino acids: CASTRLGQQNTEAFF. The DNA of the CDR3 is TGTGCCAGCACCCGATTGGGACAGCAGAACACTGAAGCTTTCTTT.

Note on this clonotype: This may be a read error: a much more frequent sequence differs by one nucleotide. The chain recombines TRBV28 with TRBJ2-2; D call uncertain. Per the germline V gene, CDR1 is MDHEN and CDR2 is SYDVKM. The CDR3 length is 13 residues. The CDR3 DNA sequence: TGTACCAGCAGTTTAAGACACACCGGGGAGCTGTTTTTT. It is translated as CTSSLRHTGELFF.

The chain employs TRBV30 and TRBJ1-2, with D perhaps TRBD1 (5 bases). The germline V and J ends were trimmed by 7 bases and 2 bases, with 8 bases remaining between them. CDR3 size: 11 residues. Germline V gene sequence: CDR1 GTSNPN, CDR2 SVGIG (reference sequence). CDR3 nucleotides: TGTGCCTCAGGGATCAACTATGGCTACACCTTC. Encoded protein: CASGINYGYTF.

This clonotype was detected ten times or more. This chain joins TRBV7-2 and TRBJ1-3; the D gene is possibly TRBD1 (5 bases). Germline values: CDR1 SGHTA, CDR2 FQGNSA. Trimming pared 2 bases from V and 6 bases from J, leaving 11 bases between. This CDR3 region has 14 residues. The CDR3 protein is CASSLYSGENTIYF. CDR3 nucleotide sequence: TGTGCCAGCAGCTTATACTCGGGGGAAAACACCATATATTTT.

This clonotype was picked up many times. The rearrangement joins TRBV7-8 to TRBJ2-1; D not certain. Per the germline V gene, CDR1 is SGHVS and CDR2 is FQNEAQ. The CDR3 is 13 residues long. V lost 3 bases to trimming and J lost 4 bases, with 7 bases between them. CDR3 nucleotide sequence: TGTGCCAGCAGCTTTCTACGTTACAATGAGCAGTTCTTC. Protein sequence: CASSFLRYNEQFF. The variable domain in full, with the rest retrieved from reference TRBV7-8 and TRBJ2-1, is GAGVSQSPRYKVAKRGQDVALRCDPISGHVSLFWYQQALGQGPEFLTYFQNEAQLDKSGLPSDRFFAERPEGSVSTLKIQRTQQEDSAVYLCASSFLRYNEQFFGPGTRLTVL.

The V gene is TRBV15, the J gene TRBJ2-1; 8 bases agree with TRBD1. Trimming at V came to 2 bases and at J to 7 bases, leaving 10 bases not matched to a gene. The CDR3 extends over 16 amino acids. In germline, CDR1 is LNHNV, CDR2 YYDKDF (reference sequence). CDR3 sequence: CATSRTRTGPRNEQFF. The CDR3 nucleotides read TGTGCCACCAGCAGAACCCGGACAGGGCCTCGGAATGAGCAGTTCTTC.

This clonotype was picked up a small number of times. The J gene is TRBJ2-7, the V gene TRBV4-3, with D possibly being TRBD1 (5 bases). Trimming stripped 0 bases from V and 6 bases from J, with 18 bases between. The length of the CDR3 is 16 residues. Germline assignment: CDR1 LGHNA and CDR2 YSLEER. CDR3: CASSQDLTGTLAEQYF. CDR3 nucleotide sequence: TGCGCCAGCAGCCAAGATCTCACAGGAACCTTAGCCGAGCAGTACTTC.

The gene calls are TRBV11-1 and TRBJ2-7; 7 bases agree with TRBD1. The V gene end was trimmed by 6 bases and the J gene end by 1 base; junction bases not matched to a gene: 6. From germline, CDR1 is SGHAT and CDR2 FQDESV (reference sequence). This CDR3 is 14 amino acids long. The CDR3 is CASREGQVSYEQYF. The CDR3 region has the DNA TGTGCCAGCAGGGAAGGACAGGTTTCCTACGAGCAGTACTTC. The variable domain in full, completed from reference TRBV11-1 and TRBJ2-7, reads EAEVAQSPRYKITEKSQAVAFWCDPISGHATLYWYRQILGQGPELLVQFQDESVVDDSQLPKDRFSAERLKGVDSTLKIQPAELGDSAMYLCASREGQVSYEQYFGPGTRLTVT.

This clonotype was seen repeatedly, ten times or more. DNA of the CDR3: TGTGCCAGCAGTTATCGGAGGAACACTGAAGCTTTCTTT. Translating it yields CASSYRRNTEAFF. This rearrangement joins TRBV27 to TRBJ1-1; D is ambiguous. Germline values: CDR1 MNHEY, CDR2 SMNVEV (reference sequence). This CDR3 is built from 13 residues. The ends were cut back, 4 bases at V and 1 base at J, with 7 bases in the middle.

This clonotype turned up a few times. This chain links TRBV27 with TRBJ1-5; D is perhaps TRBD1 (5 bases). Germline CDR1 MNHEY, CDR2 SMNVEV (reference sequence). With 3 bases removed from V and 4 bases from J, the gap between germline ends came to 13 bases. The CDR3 loop spans 15 amino acids. DNA of the CDR3: TGTGCCAGCAGTTTCGGTCAGGGAGTTAATCAGCCCCAGCATTTT. Amino acid sequence: CASSFGQGVNQPQHF.

V usage is TRBV6-1 and J usage is TRBJ2-7; TRBD2 matches at 9 bases. CDR1 MNHNS and CDR2 SASEGT come from the germline V gene. This CDR3 contains 11 residues. CDR3 DNA sequence: TGTGCGGCGGGAGGGAACTACGAGCAGTACTTC. Encoded protein: CAAGGNYEQYF.

There are many counts of this clonotype. V is TRBV7-2 and J is TRBJ2-7, with a tentative D call TRBD2 (6 bases). From germline, CDR1 is SGHTA and CDR2 FQGNSA. The CDR3 runs 18 residues. The germline V and J ends were trimmed by 3 bases and 0 bases, with 21 bases remaining between them. CDR3 region: CASSLGIYEEGISYEQYF. The CDR3, as DNA: TGTGCCAGCAGCTTGGGGATTTACGAGGAGGGTATCTCCTACGAGCAGTACTTC. Full variable domain (remainder filled in from reference TRBV7-2 and TRBJ2-7): GAGVSQSPSNKVTEKGKDVELRCDPISGHTALYWYRQSLGQGLEFLIYFQGNSAPDKSGLPSDRFSAERTGGSVSTLTIQRTQQEDSAVYLCASSLGIYEEGISYEQYFGPGTRLTVT.

This clonotype was detected only a few times. The chain links TRBV20-1 to TRBJ1-5; D uncertain. From germline, CDR1 is DFQATT and CDR2 SNEGSKA (reference sequence). CDR3 length: 12 amino acids. The CDR3 is CSAQLSNQPQHF. In DNA form, the CDR3 reads TGCAGCGCTCAACTTAGCAATCAGCCCCAGCATTTT.

This clonotype was counted many times. The chain couples TRBV28 to TRBJ2-2; 7 bases are a match to TRBD1. From germline, CDR1 is MDHEN and CDR2 SYDVKM. The CDR3 is made up of 15 amino acids. V shed 6 bases and J 3 bases; nucleotides not matched to a gene: 7. CDR3 amino acids: CASSQGQTYTGELFF. CDR3 sequence (DNA): TGTGCCAGCAGCCAGGGACAGACATACACCGGGGAGCTGTTTTTT. The full variable domain, with the rest looked up from reference TRBV28 and TRBJ2-2, is DVKVTQSSRYLVKRTGEKVFLECVQDMDHENMFWYRQDPGLGLRLIYFSYDVKMKEKGDIPEGYSVSREKKERFSLILESASTNQTSMYLCASSQGQTYTGELFFGEGSRLTVL.

This clonotype was counted between two and nine times. The chain is built from TRBV7-6 and TRBJ2-3; TRBD2 is a possible D gene (6 bases). CDR1 SGHVS and CDR2 FNYEAQ come from the germline V gene. The V end lost 5 bases, the J end lost 6 bases, and 21 bases lay between the germline ends. The CDR3 sequence is 16 residues long. The CDR3 reads CASSHVGREGGDTQYF. The CDR3 region has the DNA TGTGCCAGCAGCCACGTCGGGCGGGAAGGCGGTGATACGCAGTATTTT.

This clonotype was seen many times. The chain carries TRBV7-2 and TRBJ2-2; the D gene is possibly TRBD1 (5 bases). CDR1 is SGHTA and CDR2 is FQGNSA in the germline V gene. V lost 5 bases and J 4 bases, leaving 11 bases between the germline ends. The CDR3 runs to 14 residues. The CDR3 sequence: CASSPQRGTGELFF. The CDR3 region has the DNA TGTGCCAGCAGCCCCCAAAGGGGCACCGGGGAGCTGTTTTTT.

The chain is built from TRBV18 and TRBJ2-7, with 10 bases matching TRBD2. After removal of 6 bases from V and 4 bases from J, the junction contained 6 bases not matched to a gene. The CDR3 loop spans 14 amino acids. CDR1 is KGHSH and CDR2 is LQKENI in the germline V gene. The CDR3 loop reads CASSKEGLAYEQYF. For the CDR3, the DNA is TGTGCCAGCTCGAAAGAGGGACTAGCGTACGAGCAGTACTTC.